A single sample is the source of the 27 T cell receptor beta chains below, sequenced in a study of CD8 T cells in ankylosing spondylitis (TCRdb year 2017). The library came from 5' RACE. Sequencing instrument: Illumina HiSeq 2500. The public reads were quality trimmed at Q25 with fastp and then assembled into clones with MiXCR by TCRdb, keeping productive beta chains. Here each entry gathers all rows of one CDR3 protein and keeps the most common genes and DNA. Present in this sample are approximately 140,000 distinct CDR3 sequences, around 9% of which were seen just once. In total, the top ten clones hold approximately 3.3% of the sample. Source material: blood, either unsorted or a sorted T cell fraction (not recorded which). These receptors came from a male donor with ankylosing spondylitis or in good health (not recorded which).

In its sample, this clonotype was seen many times. The J gene is TRBJ2-3, the V gene TRBV7-2; no definite D call. The ends were cut back, 3 bases at V and 2 bases at J, with 9 bases in the middle. Germline CDR1 and CDR2: SGHTA and FQGNSA. The CDR3 covers 14 residues. This CDR3 reads CASSFERYTDTQYF. The CDR3 nucleotides are TGTGCCAGCAGCTTCGAACGGTACACAGATACGCAGTATTTT.

This clonotype was counted a few times. The CDR3 nucleotides read TGTGCCAGCAGCTTAGCGGCAGGGTGGACCTACGAGCAGTACTTC. Residues: CASSLAAGWTYEQYF. V usage is TRBV7-2 and J usage is TRBJ2-7, with D maybe TRBD1 (5 bases). CDR3 length equals 15 residues. CDR1 SGHTA and CDR2 FQGNSA come from the germline V gene. V was shortened by 0 bases and J by 2 bases, with 11 bases between the two germline ends.

On this clonotype itself: This clone may be a read error of a much larger clone one base away. The chain links TRBV5-3 to TRBJ2-1, with D unresolved. TRBV5-3 is filed as an ORF, its function uncertain. The CDR3 sequence is 16 residues long. Here the CDR3 reads CARSFKRLSSYNEQFF. CDR3 DNA sequence: TGTGCCAGGAGCTTTAAGCGCCTCAGCTCCTACAATGAGCAGTTCTTC.

The table lists this clonotype with many counts. The CDR3 here is CSANPRGKNIQYF. CDR3 nucleotide sequence: TGCAGCGCAAATCCGCGAGGCAAAAACATTCAGTACTTC. The rearrangement links TRBV29-1 to TRBJ2-4, with unresolved D. The CDR3 is made up of 13 amino acids. The germline CDR1 and CDR2 sequences are SQVTM and ANQGSEA. V dropped 7 bases and J dropped 3 bases, with 13 bases sitting between them.

This clonotype was recorded many times. V and J are TRBV7-8 and TRBJ2-3, with D perhaps TRBD2 (7 bases). Germline CDR1 SGHVS, CDR2 FQNEAQ. Trimming cost V 5 bases and J 0 bases, with 15 bases left between them. The CDR3 runs 16 residues. The CDR3 here is CASSPSAGASTDTQYF. The CDR3 DNA sequence: TGTGCCAGCAGCCCGTCGGCGGGGGCTAGCACAGATACGCAGTATTTT.

The CDR3 DNA reads TGTGCCAGCAGCGCCTTCACGGGACCCCTCTTGACCCAGTACTTC. This encodes CASSAFTGPLLTQYF. The chain joins TRBV7-2 to TRBJ2-5; D assignment may be TRBD1 or TRBD2 (5 bases each). This CDR3 has 15 residues. V was cut by 5 bases and J by 7 bases, with 20 bases left in between. The germline gives CDR1 SGHTA, CDR2 FQGNSA.

This clonotype was recorded many times. This chain links TRBV28 with TRBJ2-1; TRBD1 matches at 7 bases. Germline lookup yields CDR1 MDHEN and CDR2 SYDVKM. The CDR3 runs to 15 residues. V was clipped by 4 bases and J by 8 bases; unmatched bases: 11. The CDR3 coding sequence is TGTGCCAGCAGTTCCCCGGCGACAGGGCGGCATGAGCAGTTCTTC. It encodes CASSSPATGRHEQFF.

This clonotype was detected ten times or more. The chain has TRBV20-1 and TRBJ2-7; 13 bases are a match to TRBD2. Germline-derived CDR1 and CDR2 are DFQATT and SNEGSKA (reference sequence). J was trimmed by 5 bases and V by 4 bases; bases with no gene match: 11. The CDR3 runs to 16 residues. CDR3 sequence: CSAMDPLAGGPHEQYF. The CDR3 DNA reads TGCAGTGCTATGGACCCACTAGCGGGAGGGCCCCACGAGCAGTACTTC.

This clonotype was seen ten or more times. This chain connects TRBV12-3 or TRBV12-4 to TRBJ2-1; TRBD1 aligns across 9 bases. The trim removed 6 bases at V and 8 bases at J, leaving 11 bases unmatched. The CDR3 length is 15 residues. The CDR3 region has the DNA TGTGCCAGCAGAAAATCCGGGACAGGGCTTCATGAGCAGTTCTTC. It codes for CASRKSGTGLHEQFF.

This clonotype was found many times. This sequence joins TRBV5-6 and TRBJ2-7; D gene ambiguous. Germline CDR1 reads SGHDT; CDR2 reads YYEEEE. The V and J ends lost 3 bases and 9 bases respectively, with 16 bases between them. This CDR3 contains 13 residues. CDR3 nucleotides: TGTGCCAGCAGCTCGTTCGGTGTTTTCTCGCAGTACTTC. Protein product: CASSSFGVFSQYF. The full variable domain, with the rest looked up from reference TRBV5-6 and TRBJ2-7, is DAGVTQSPTHLIKTRGQQVTLRCSPKSGHDTVSWYQQALGQGPQFIFQYYEEEERQRGNFPDRFSGHQFPNYSSELNVNALLLGDSALYLCASSSFGVFSQYFGPGTRLTVT.

Points on this clonotype: Just one base apart from a much larger clone, this may be a read error. V usage is TRBV20-1 and J usage is TRBJ2-1; D is possibly TRBD2 (6 bases). Germline V lookup: CDR1 DFQATT, CDR2 SNEGSKA (reference sequence). V dropped 3 bases and J dropped 8 bases, with 20 bases sitting between them. The CDR3 spans 15 residues. The CDR3 DNA is TGCAGTGCTAGTGGTCTAGCGAACGTTTACGATGAGCAGTTCTTC. The encoded protein is CSASGLANVYDEQFF.

The chain links TRBV4-1 to TRBJ2-1; TRBD2 matches 9 bases. V was pared by 4 bases and J by 5 bases, with 15 bases of the junction left unmatched. Looked up from germline, CDR1 is MGHRA and CDR2 is YSYEKL. The CDR3 loop spans 18 amino acids. The CDR3 nucleotides are TGCGCCAGCAGCCCCGGATCTCTCTTAGCGGGAGTGCACAATGAGCAGTTCTTC. Amino acid sequence: CASSPGSLLAGVHNEQFF.

This clonotype has a count of ten or more. The rearrangement links TRBV24-1 to TRBJ2-3; D call uncertain. Per the germline V gene, CDR1 is KGHDR and CDR2 is SFDVKD. The V end was cut by 0 bases, the J end by 0 bases, with 6 bases between. The CDR3 is made up of 15 amino acids. CDR3 nucleotide sequence: TGTGCCACCAGTGATTTGGAGACTAGCACAGATACGCAGTATTTT. This translates into CATSDLETSTDTQYF.

This clonotype came up many times. CDR3 sequence (DNA): TGCGCCAGCAGCTTGGACGGAACCCTAGCGGTTTACCAGCAGTACTTC. As protein: CASSLDGTLAVYQQYF. This sequence joins TRBV5-1 and TRBJ2-7; 7 nucleotides match TRBD2. Germline V gives CDR1 SGHRS, CDR2 YFSETQ. V gave up 0 bases and J gave up 8 bases; unmatched junction bases: 14. This CDR3 comprises 16 residues.

This clonotype was counted many times. J is TRBJ2-2 and V is TRBV11-2, with D perhaps given as TRBD1 or TRBD2 (5 bases each). The germline V and J ends were trimmed by 4 bases and 6 bases, with 15 bases remaining between them. This CDR3 is built from 15 residues. Germline V gives CDR1 SGHAT, CDR2 FQNNGV. The CDR3 loop is CASSSPYRGAGELFF. In nucleotides, the CDR3 is TGTGCCAGCAGCTCACCCTATAGGGGAGCCGGGGAGCTGTTTTTT.

This clonotype was counted many times. V usage is TRBV20-1 and J usage is TRBJ2-4; D is undetermined. The germline V gene has CDR1 DFQATT and CDR2 SNEGSKA (reference sequence). V lost 3 bases, J lost 9 bases, and 18 bases lay in between. The CDR3 covers 14 residues. The CDR3 sequence: CSASPLSREVIQYF. CDR3 DNA: TGCAGTGCTAGTCCCCTTTCGCGAGAGGTCATTCAGTACTTC.

DNA of the CDR3: TGCGCCAGCAGCTTGGCGGTCACGACTAGCGGGAGGGCGGCAGATACGCAGTATTTT. Translated, it gives CASSLAVTTSGRAADTQYF. The chain links TRBV5-1 to TRBJ2-3; TRBD2 agrees at 14 bases. CDR3 length equals 19 residues. With V trimmed by 0 bases and J by 4 bases, 10 bases remained unmatched. Germline CDR1 and CDR2: SGHRS and YFSETQ.

This clonotype was observed a single time. Given a much more abundant clone one base away, this may be a read error. The chain has TRBV20-1 and TRBJ2-7; 9 bases match TRBD1. Per the germline V gene, CDR1 is DFQATT and CDR2 is SNEGSKA (reference sequence). This CDR3 comprises 15 residues. The CDR3 DNA sequence: TGCTGTGCTAGAGATCAGGACAGGGGACGTCGTGAGCAGTACTTC. This translates into CCARDQDRGRREQYF.

This clonotype was observed a few times. This chain joins TRBV4-2 and TRBJ2-7; D gene uncertain. Germline CDR1 LGHNA, CDR2 YNFKEQ. The V end was cut by 1 base, the J end by 0 bases, with 13 bases between. The CDR3 is 16 amino acids. CDR3 bases: TGTGCCAGCAGCCAAGTCCCCGCGGCGAGCTCCTACGAGCAGTACTTC. It specifies CASSQVPAASSYEQYF.

This clonotype was found many times. The chain uses TRBV3-1 and TRBJ1-6; maybe TRBD1 (6 bases). Germline V gene sequence: CDR1 LGHDT, CDR2 YNNKEL (reference sequence). The germline V and J ends were trimmed by 6 bases and 10 bases, with 13 bases remaining between them. The CDR3 spans 13 residues. CDR3 sequence reads: CASSHVQGSPLHF. The CDR3 nucleotides read TGTGCCAGCAGTCATGTCCAGGGGTCACCCCTCCACTTT.

This clonotype has ten or more counts. The V call is TRBV6-1, the J call TRBJ2-1; a possible D gene is TRBD2 (5 bases). Trimming took off 6 bases at V and 6 bases at J, with 15 bases between the two ends. The CDR3 is made up of 14 amino acids. Germline V CDR1 and CDR2: MNHNS, SASEGT. The CDR3 region is CASRSSGEFNEQFF. Written as DNA, the CDR3 is TGTGCCAGCAGGTCCAGCGGAGAGTTCAATGAGCAGTTCTTC.

This clonotype was recorded at least ten times. This chain joins TRBV7-2 and TRBJ2-7; a possible D gene is TRBD1 (6 bases). The V end lost 5 bases, the J end lost 7 bases, and 27 bases lay between the germline ends. The germline V gene encodes CDR1 SGHTA and CDR2 FQGNSA. This CDR3 is built from 17 residues. The CDR3 region has the DNA TGTGCCAGCAGCCTAGGGACAACTCCTAGGACACGAGAAGAGCAGTACTTC. It yields the protein CASSLGTTPRTREEQYF.

This clonotype occurred many times. J is TRBJ2-3 and V is TRBV7-3; possibly TRBD1 or TRBD2 for D (5 bases each). This CDR3 has 14 residues. CDR1 and CDR2 from the germline V gene are SGHTA and FQGTGA. Between the trimmed V and J ends, which lost 8 bases and 6 bases, there was a span of 18 bases. CDR3 residues: CASSVGDALDTQYF. CDR3 nucleotide sequence: TGTGCCAGCTCAGTAGGGGACGCATTGGATACGCAGTATTTT.

This clonotype was counted at least ten times. The chain combines TRBV27 with TRBJ2-3; D uncertain. Germline V gives CDR1 MNHEY, CDR2 SMNVEV (reference sequence). Between the trimmed V and J ends, which lost 2 bases and 0 bases, there was a span of 6 bases. There are 14 residues in the CDR3. The CDR3 DNA reads TGTGCCAGCAGTTTAATGCAAAGCACAGATACGCAGTATTTT. It codes for CASSLMQSTDTQYF.

This clonotype has a handful of counts. The chain links TRBV7-2 to TRBJ2-3, with TRBD2 as a possible D gene (6 bases). Germline loops: CDR1 SGHTA, CDR2 FQGNSA. Trimming removed 1 base at V and 2 bases at J, with 16 bases between. The CDR3 totals 17 residues. CDR3: CASSLGRDLRSTDTQYF. DNA for the CDR3: TGTGCCAGCAGCTTAGGGCGGGACCTTAGATCCACAGATACGCAGTATTTT.

The table lists this clonotype with many counts. The genes are TRBV7-2 and TRBJ2-7, with TRBD2 matching over 7 bases. With V trimmed by 5 bases and J by 3 bases, 13 bases remained unmatched. Germline CDR1 is SGHTA and CDR2 is FQGNSA. This CDR3 contains 16 residues. The CDR3, as DNA: TGTGCCAGCAGCATCTGGACCGGACTAGATGTCTACGAGCAGTACTTC. It is translated as CASSIWTGLDVYEQYF.

This clonotype came up many times. The V and J genes are TRBV5-1 and TRBJ2-4; the D gene is possibly TRBD1 (5 bases). This CDR3 is built from 14 residues. The germline V gene has CDR1 SGHRS and CDR2 YFSETQ. V lost 5 bases and J lost 0, with 9 bases in between. CDR3 bases: TGCGCCAGCAGACAGGAAGGAGCCAAAAACATTCAGTACTTC. Amino acids: CASRQEGAKNIQYF. The whole variable domain, filled in from reference TRBV5-1 and TRBJ2-4, reads KAGVTQTPRYLIKTRGQQVTLSCSPISGHRSVSWYQQTPGQGLQFLFEYFSETQRNKGNFPGRFSGRQFSNSRSEMNVSTLELGDSALYLCASRQEGAKNIQYFGAGTRLSVL.